The 28 T cell receptor beta chains below all came from one sample that was sequenced in a study of blood T cell repertoires in COVID-19. The data were produced by immunoSEQ multiplex PCR, yet TCRdb's version contains in-frame clones alone and is incomplete. This table holds about 44,000 clones, about 88% found once. The sample comprised peripheral blood. These receptors were collected from a man between 65 and 85 years old with active COVID-19.

The rearrangement links TRBV6-5 to TRBJ2-5; TRBD1 matches 8 bases. The CDR3 runs to 15 residues. J lost 2 bases, V lost 1 base, and 3 bases had no gene match. The V gene's germline CDR1 is MNHEY and CDR2 SVGAGI. This CDR3 reads CASSYYTGGQETQYF. In nucleotides, the CDR3 is TGTGCCAGCAGTTACTACACAGGGGGACAAGAGACCCAGTACTTC.

The rearrangement links TRBV27 to TRBJ2-7, with TRBD1 matching 7 bases. The CDR3 has 15 amino acids. Germline assignment: CDR1 MNHEY and CDR2 SMNVEV (reference sequence). V trimming: 1 base; J trimming: 2 bases; junction bases outside the gene matches: 5. This chain's CDR3 is CASSLFGTAAYEQYF. The CDR3 region has the DNA TGTGCCAGCAGTTTATTCGGGACAGCCGCCTACGAGCAGTACTTC.

The chain uses TRBV18 and TRBJ1-5, with a tentative D call TRBD1 (6 bases). The germline V gene has CDR1 KGHSH and CDR2 LQKENI. CDR3 length: 16 amino acids. V lost 8 bases to trimming and J lost 4 bases, with 21 bases between them. DNA of the CDR3: TGTGCCAGCGCGGAACAGGGAGGGAGAGTTAATCAGCCCCAGCATTTT. It is translated as CASAEQGGRVNQPQHF.

The V gene is TRBV7-2, the J gene TRBJ1-2; no clear D gene. The CDR3 totals 13 residues. Germline assignment: CDR1 SGHTA and CDR2 FQGNSA. Trimming removed 4 bases from V and 5 bases from J, with 11 bases in between. The CDR3 sequence is CASSSLYLYGYTF. CDR3 nucleotides: TGTGCCAGCAGCTCCCTTTACCTATATGGCTACACCTTC.

The genes are TRBV27 and TRBJ1-1, with a weak D call TRBD1 (5 bases). In germline, CDR1 is MNHEY, CDR2 SMNVEV (reference sequence). V was pared by 2 bases and J by 10 bases, with 17 bases between. The CDR3 consists of 14 residues. This chain's CDR3 is CASSLRAGSGSAFF. DNA for the CDR3: TGTGCCAGCAGTTTACGAGCAGGTTCAGGGTCAGCTTTCTTT.

The V gene is TRBV4-1, the J gene TRBJ1-1; 8 bases map to TRBD1. This CDR3 has 16 amino acids. The germline V gene has CDR1 MGHRA and CDR2 YSYEKL. The V gene end was trimmed by 4 bases and the J gene end by 0 bases; junction bases not matched to a gene: 7. The CDR3 here is CASSPGQGPMNTEAFF. For the CDR3, the DNA is TGCGCCAGCAGCCCTGGACAGGGTCCCATGAACACTGAAGCTTTCTTT.

This chain joins TRBV15 and TRBJ2-2; D uncertain. This CDR3 contains 13 residues. Trimming took 7 bases from V and 3 from J, leaving 9 bases between them. The germline CDR1 and CDR2 sequences are LNHNV and YYDKDF (reference sequence). CDR3 in amino acids: CATTARYTGELFF. CDR3 DNA sequence: TGTGCCACCACCGCTAGATACACCGGGGAGCTGTTTTTT.

This sequence joins TRBV29-1 and TRBJ2-1; 9 bases match TRBD2. The CDR3 extends over 12 amino acids. V trimming: 0 bases; J trimming: 9 bases; junction bases outside the gene matches: 0. Germline CDR1 SQVTM, CDR2 ANQGSEA. CDR3 loop: CSVEERGGEQFF. The CDR3 nucleotides are TGCAGCGTTGAAGAGCGGGGGGGTGAGCAGTTCTTC.

J is TRBJ2-5 and V is TRBV7-8; 7 bases fit TRBD2. CDR3 size: 17 residues. V trimming: 5 bases; J trimming: 2 bases; junction bases outside the gene matches: 14. Germline V gene lookup returns CDR1 SGHVS and CDR2 FQNEAQ. The DNA for the CDR3 is TGTGCCAGCAGCCGAGTGGGATCAGCCGGGGGGCAAGAGACCCAGTACTTC. This encodes CASSRVGSAGGQETQYF.

As regards this clone: Other DNA sequences of this sample code for an identical CDR3. This rearrangement joins TRBV6-6 to TRBJ2-1, with D perhaps TRBD1 (8 bases). Deletions cut 6 bases from V and 5 bases from J, with 20 bases between. The germline V gene has CDR1 MNHNY and CDR2 SVGAGI (reference sequence). The CDR3 loop spans 16 amino acids. The CDR3: CASSQKGQGGNNEQFF. The CDR3 region has the DNA TGTGCCAGCAGCCAAAAAGGACAGGGAGGGAACAATGAGCAGTTCTTC.

This clone has just a few counts. The rearrangement links TRBV5-1 to TRBJ1-3, with no clear D. Germline loops: CDR1 SGHRS, CDR2 YFSETQ. This CDR3 has 13 residues. With 1 base removed from V and 2 bases from J, the gap between germline ends came to 4 bases. The CDR3 nucleotides are TGCGCCAGCAGCTTGTCGGCTGGAAACACCATATATTTT. Its protein is CASSLSAGNTIYF.

The chain recombines TRBV2 with TRBJ1-5, with D perhaps matching TRBD1 (5 bases). Trimming shortened V by 1 base and J by 3 bases, and 7 bases separated the two germline ends. The CDR3 covers 14 residues. CDR1 and CDR2 (germline): SNHLY, FYNNEI. The CDR3 DNA sequence: TGTGCCAGCAGTGAAGGACAGTTCAATCAGCCCCAGCATTTT. Protein sequence: CASSEGQFNQPQHF.

This clone was counted a single time. V usage is TRBV5-4 and J usage is TRBJ2-1; TRBD1 matches at 11 bases. CDR1 is SGHNT and CDR2 is YYREEE in the germline V gene (reference sequence). With V trimmed by 3 bases and J by 2 bases, 4 bases remained unmatched. The CDR3 has 16 residues. CDR3 sequence (DNA): TGTGCCAGCAGCTCGCGGACAGGGGGCCCCTACAATGAGCAGTTCTTC. Translating gives CASSSRTGGPYNEQFF. The full variable domain, its missing parts supplied by reference TRBV5-4 and TRBJ2-1, is ETGVTQSPTHLIKTRGQQVTLRCSSQSGHNTVSWYQQALGQGPQFIFQYYREEENGRGNFPPRFSGLQFPNYSSELNVNALELDDSALYLCASSSRTGGPYNEQFFGPGTRLTVL.

The chain uses TRBV6-1 and TRBJ1-2; no reliable D call. CDR3 length: 14 amino acids. Germline values: CDR1 MNHNS, CDR2 SASEGT. The ends were cut back, 0 bases at V and 8 bases at J, with 13 bases in the middle. CDR3 residues: CASSEAVSVAGYTF. The CDR3 DNA sequence: TGTGCCAGCAGTGAAGCGGTTTCAGTAGCGGGCTACACCTTC.

The chain uses TRBV2 and TRBJ1-5, with D perhaps matching TRBD1 (6 bases). This CDR3 is built from 17 residues. Germline CDR1 reads SNHLY; CDR2 reads FYNNEI. V was pared by 3 bases and J by 2 bases, with 17 bases between. The CDR3 sequence is CASSDGAGVFGNQPQHF. As DNA, the CDR3 is TGTGCCAGCAGTGACGGCGCAGGGGTTTTTGGCAATCAGCCCCAGCATTTT.

The rearrangement uses TRBV19 and TRBJ1-6, with D possibly being TRBD1 (6 bases). Per the germline V gene, CDR1 is LNHDA and CDR2 is SQIVND (reference sequence). The CDR3 extends over 17 amino acids. Trimming took off 5 bases at V and 4 bases at J, with 18 bases between the two ends. The CDR3 nucleotides are TGTGCCAGTAGTGGAACACAGGGAAAAGAGTATAATTCACCCCTCCACTTT. This encodes CASSGTQGKEYNSPLHF.

The V and J genes are TRBV19 and TRBJ2-3; perhaps TRBD2 as D (6 bases). Germline V gene lookup returns CDR1 LNHDA and CDR2 SQIVND (reference sequence). This CDR3 is built from 13 residues. Trimming took off 3 bases at V and 5 bases at J, with 9 bases between the two ends. The CDR3 loop reads CASSMEGGDTQYF. As DNA, the CDR3 is TGTGCCAGTAGTATGGAGGGCGGAGATACGCAGTATTTT. Full variable domain (rest looked up from reference TRBV19 and TRBJ2-3): DGGITQSPKYLFRKEGQNVTLSCEQNLNHDAMYWYRQDPGQGLRLIYYSQIVNDFQKGDIAEGYSVSREKKESFPLTVTSAQKNPTAFYLCASSMEGGDTQYFGPGTRLTVL.

The chain uses TRBV6-5 and TRBJ1-1; no clear D. V lost 7 bases to trimming and J lost 8 bases, with 14 bases between them. The CDR3 is 12 amino acids. CDR1 and CDR2 from the germline V gene are MNHEY and SVGAGI. CDR3 nucleotides: TGTGCCAGCACCAATAAAGGAGGGGAAGCTTTCTTT. The encoded protein is CASTNKGGEAFF.

The chain joins TRBV7-2 to TRBJ2-7; 8 bases are shared with TRBD2. Germline V gives CDR1 SGHTA, CDR2 FQGNSA. Trimming cost V 5 bases and J 4 bases; bases outside gene matches: 13. This CDR3 has 16 residues. The CDR3 loop reads CASSLAVGSGAYEQYF. CDR3 bases: TGTGCCAGCAGCCTTGCTGTGGGTAGCGGGGCGTACGAGCAGTACTTC.

This chain connects TRBV2 to TRBJ1-1; no clear D gene. V was clipped by 6 bases and J by 1 base, with 9 bases between them. Per germline, CDR1 SNHLY and CDR2 FYNNEI. The length of the CDR3 is 13 residues. DNA of the CDR3: TGTGCCAGCAGGTCCTATCCGAACACTGAAGCTTTCTTT. It yields the protein CASRSYPNTEAFF.

V and J are TRBV7-9 and TRBJ1-1; perhaps TRBD1 as D (6 bases). With 0 bases removed from V and 5 bases from J, the gap between germline ends came to 7 bases. The germline gives CDR1 SEHNR, CDR2 FQNEAQ (reference sequence). The CDR3 covers 13 residues. CDR3 loop: CASSLAGATEAFF. The CDR3 nucleotides are TGTGCCAGCAGCTTAGCGGGGGCGACTGAAGCTTTCTTT.

The CDR3 nucleotides are TGTGCCAGCACCCTAGAGGGTGACACTGAAGCTTTCTTT. Amino acid sequence: CASTLEGDTEAFF. The V call is TRBV28, the J call TRBJ1-1; D ambiguous. The CDR3 sequence is 13 residues long. Germline loops: CDR1 MDHEN, CDR2 SYDVKM. V was trimmed by 7 bases and J by 3 bases, leaving 12 bases between them.

V and J are TRBV6-5 and TRBJ2-6; D perhaps matches TRBD1 (6 bases). Germline V CDR1 and CDR2: MNHEY, SVGAGI. The CDR3 spans 15 residues. Between the trimmed V and J ends, which lost 4 bases and 4 bases, there was a span of 11 bases. CDR3 bases: TGTGCCAGCAGTTTGTCCCAGGGGGGGGCCAACGTCCTGACTTTC. It translates to CASSLSQGGANVLTF.

In nucleotides, the CDR3 is TGTGCCAGTAGTCCCGACAGGGAACCCGTCCAGGAGACCCAGTACTTC. Its protein is CASSPDREPVQETQYF. This chain joins TRBV19 and TRBJ2-5, with 7 bases lining up with TRBD1. V lost 5 bases, J lost 5 bases, and 14 bases stayed unmatched. The CDR3 runs 16 residues. Germline V gene data show CDR1 as LNHDA and CDR2 as SQIVND (reference sequence).

The chain employs TRBV15 and TRBJ2-7, with D possibly matching TRBD2 (5 bases). V lost 2 bases and J lost 0, with 11 bases in between. Germline V gene lookup returns CDR1 LNHNV and CDR2 YYDKDF (reference sequence). The CDR3 is made up of 15 amino acids. As DNA, the CDR3 is TGTGCCACCAGCAGATCAGACTATAGCTCCTACGAGCAGTACTTC. Residues: CATSRSDYSSYEQYF.

The CDR3 region has the DNA TGTGCCAGCAGCCAAACCAGATCCGGGGAGCTGTTTTTT. Amino acid sequence: CASSQTRSGELFF. This chain links TRBV3-1 (or the pseudogene TRBV3-2) with TRBJ2-2; D is undetermined. Trimming took 2 bases from V and 6 from J, leaving 7 bases between them. This CDR3 contains 13 residues. Germline assignment: CDR1 LGHDT and CDR2 YNNKEL (reference sequence).

The chain is built from TRBV14 and TRBJ1-5; D call uncertain. CDR1 is SGHDN and CDR2 is FVKESK in the germline V gene. The CDR3 extends over 13 amino acids. Deletions cut 1 base from V and 5 bases from J, with 6 bases between. CDR3 DNA sequence: TGTGCCAGCAGCCAAGGTCGGGATCAGCCCCAGCATTTT. This encodes CASSQGRDQPQHF.

This chain links TRBV21-1 with TRBJ2-7; the listed D gene, TRBD2, was not tested against the DNA. TRBV21-1 represents a pseudogene. The CDR3 length is 12 residues. The CDR3 reads CASSMRGSAQYF. CDR3 DNA: TGTGCCAGCAGCATGAGAGGGTCTGCGCAGTACTTC.